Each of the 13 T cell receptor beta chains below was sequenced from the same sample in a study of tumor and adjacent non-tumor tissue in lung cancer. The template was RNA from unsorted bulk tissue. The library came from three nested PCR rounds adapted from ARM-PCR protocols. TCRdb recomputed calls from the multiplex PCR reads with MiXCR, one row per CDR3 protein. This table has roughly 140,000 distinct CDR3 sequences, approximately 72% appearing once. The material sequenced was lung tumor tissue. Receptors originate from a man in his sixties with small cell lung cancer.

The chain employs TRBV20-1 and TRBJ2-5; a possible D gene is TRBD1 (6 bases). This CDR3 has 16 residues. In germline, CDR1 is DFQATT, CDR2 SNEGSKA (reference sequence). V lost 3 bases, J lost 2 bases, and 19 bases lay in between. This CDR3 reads CSASGILGTTQETQYF. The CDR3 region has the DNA TGCAGTGCTAGCGGAATTCTCGGGACAACTCAAGAGACCCAGTACTTC.

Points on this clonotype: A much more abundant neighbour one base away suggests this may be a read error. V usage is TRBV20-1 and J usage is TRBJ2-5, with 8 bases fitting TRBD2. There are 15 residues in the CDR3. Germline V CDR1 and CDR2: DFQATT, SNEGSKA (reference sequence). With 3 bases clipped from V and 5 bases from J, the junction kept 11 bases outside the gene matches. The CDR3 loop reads CSASTGTRFMETQYF. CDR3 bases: TGCAGTGCTAGCACCGGGACTAGATTCATGGAGACCCAGTACTTC.

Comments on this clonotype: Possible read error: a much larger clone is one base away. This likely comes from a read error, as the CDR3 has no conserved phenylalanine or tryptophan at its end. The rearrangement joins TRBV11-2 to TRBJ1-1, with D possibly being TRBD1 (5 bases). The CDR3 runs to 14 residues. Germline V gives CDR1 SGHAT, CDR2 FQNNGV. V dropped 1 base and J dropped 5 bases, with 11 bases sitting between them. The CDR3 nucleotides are TGTGCCAGCAGCTTAGCCGCAGGGCTAACTGAAGCTTTCCTT. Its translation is CASSLAAGLTEAFL.

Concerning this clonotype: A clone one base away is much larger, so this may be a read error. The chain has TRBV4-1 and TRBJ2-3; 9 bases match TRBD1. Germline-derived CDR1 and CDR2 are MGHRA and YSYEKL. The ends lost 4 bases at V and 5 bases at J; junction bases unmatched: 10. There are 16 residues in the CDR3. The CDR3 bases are TGCGCCAGCAGCCCCCAACAGGGGGCTCTCATAGATACGCAGTATTTT. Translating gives CASSPQQGALIDTQYF.

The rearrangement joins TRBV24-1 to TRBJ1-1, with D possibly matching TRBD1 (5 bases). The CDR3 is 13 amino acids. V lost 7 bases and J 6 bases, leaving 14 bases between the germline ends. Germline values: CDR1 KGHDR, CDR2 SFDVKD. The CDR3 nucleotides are TGTGCCACCAGGGGACTTCACTCGTCTGAAGCTTTCTTT. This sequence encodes CATRGLHSSEAFF.

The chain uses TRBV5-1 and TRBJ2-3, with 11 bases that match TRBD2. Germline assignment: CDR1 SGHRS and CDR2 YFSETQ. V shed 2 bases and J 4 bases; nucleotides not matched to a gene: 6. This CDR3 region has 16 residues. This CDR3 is CASSFGLAGGPDTQYF. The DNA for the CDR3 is TGCGCCAGCAGCTTCGGGCTAGCGGGAGGCCCAGATACGCAGTATTTT.

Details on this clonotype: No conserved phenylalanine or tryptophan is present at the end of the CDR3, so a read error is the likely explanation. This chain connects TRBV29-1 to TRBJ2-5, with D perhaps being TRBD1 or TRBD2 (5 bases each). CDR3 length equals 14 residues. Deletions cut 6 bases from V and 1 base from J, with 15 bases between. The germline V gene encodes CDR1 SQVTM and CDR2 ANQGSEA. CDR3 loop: CSVDKRGRQETQYS. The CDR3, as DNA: TGCAGCGTCGATAAGAGGGGCCGCCAAGAGACCCAGTACTCC.

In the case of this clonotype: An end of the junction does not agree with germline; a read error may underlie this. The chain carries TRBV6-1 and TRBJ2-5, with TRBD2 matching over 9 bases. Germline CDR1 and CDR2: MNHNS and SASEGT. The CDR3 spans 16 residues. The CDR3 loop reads CASTGRLAADQETKYF. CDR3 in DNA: TGTGCCAGCACGGGGAGACTAGCGGCCGACCAAGAGACCAAGTACTTC.

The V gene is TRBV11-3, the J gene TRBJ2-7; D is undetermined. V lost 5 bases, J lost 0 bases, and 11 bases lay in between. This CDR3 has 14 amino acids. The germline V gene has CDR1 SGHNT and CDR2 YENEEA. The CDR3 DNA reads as TGTGCCAGCAGCCAACTGACATCCTCCTACGAGCAGTACTTC. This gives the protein CASSQLTSSYEQYF.

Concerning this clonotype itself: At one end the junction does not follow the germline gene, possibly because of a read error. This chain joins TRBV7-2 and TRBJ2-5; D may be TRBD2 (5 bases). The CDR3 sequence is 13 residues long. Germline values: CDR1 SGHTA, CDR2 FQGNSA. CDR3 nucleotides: TGTGCCAGCAGCTTAGGGAGGTTGGAGACCCAGAACTTC. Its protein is CASSLGRLETQNF.

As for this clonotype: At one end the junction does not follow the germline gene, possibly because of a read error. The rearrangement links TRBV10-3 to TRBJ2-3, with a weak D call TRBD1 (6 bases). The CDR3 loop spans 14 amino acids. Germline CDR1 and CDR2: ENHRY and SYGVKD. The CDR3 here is CGIRVQGSTDTQYF. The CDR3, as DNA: TGTGGCATCAGGGTACAGGGTAGTACAGATACGCAGTATTTT.

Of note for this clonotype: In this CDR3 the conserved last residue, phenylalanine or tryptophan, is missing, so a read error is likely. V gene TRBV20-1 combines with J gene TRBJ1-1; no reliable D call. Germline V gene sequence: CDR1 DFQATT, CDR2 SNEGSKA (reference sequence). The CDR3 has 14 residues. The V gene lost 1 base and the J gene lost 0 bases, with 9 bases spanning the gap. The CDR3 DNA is TGCAGTGCTAGAGGTCAAAACTTGAACACTGAAGCTTTCCTT. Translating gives CSARGQNLNTEAFL.

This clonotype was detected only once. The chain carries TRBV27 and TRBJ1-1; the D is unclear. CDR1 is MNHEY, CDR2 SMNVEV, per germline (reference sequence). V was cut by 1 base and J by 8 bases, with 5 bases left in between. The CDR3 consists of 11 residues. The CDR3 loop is CASSLLGEAFF. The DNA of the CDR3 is TGTGCCAGCAGTTTATTGGGGGAAGCTTTCTTT.